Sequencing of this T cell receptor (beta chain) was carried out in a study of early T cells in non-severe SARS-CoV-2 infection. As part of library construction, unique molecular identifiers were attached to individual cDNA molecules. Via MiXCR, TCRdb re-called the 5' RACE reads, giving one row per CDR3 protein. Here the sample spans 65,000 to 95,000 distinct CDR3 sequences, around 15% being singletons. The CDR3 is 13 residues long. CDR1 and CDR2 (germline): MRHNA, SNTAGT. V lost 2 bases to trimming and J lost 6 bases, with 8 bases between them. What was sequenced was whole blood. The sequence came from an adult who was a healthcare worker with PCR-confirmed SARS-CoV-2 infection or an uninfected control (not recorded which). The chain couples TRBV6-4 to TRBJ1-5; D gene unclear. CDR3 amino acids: CASSDRQGQPQHF. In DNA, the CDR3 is TGTGCCAGCAGTGACAGACAAGGTCAGCCCCAGCATTTT.